This record looks at one T cell receptor (beta chain) sequence and its context. Its antigen is unidentified. The data stem from a study of Ad26.COV2.S vaccination and SARS-CoV-2 variants. At the level of the study: Within the COV1001 Ad26.COV2.S trial arm, the donor was enrolled. Regarding the study as a whole: Using TCR breadth and depth analyses may have led to underestimated total T cell responses.

CDR1 is SGHTA, CDR2 FQGNSA, per germline. V lost 5 bases to trimming and J lost 5 bases, with 12 bases between them. This CDR3 contains 13 residues. Treatment given: some 19 received Ad26.COV2.S at low or high dose, single or two shots; 5 received placebo; per-sample allocation not given. The investigators took samples on day 63 after the first vaccine or placebo injection. Profiled with immunoSEQ multiplex PCR; TCRdb holds only in-frame clones, not every one. The sample lists 350,000 to 500,000 clones; about 90% were seen once. This sequence was found in a person between 18 and 65 years old who received the Ad26.COV2.S COVID-19 vaccine or a placebo. The specimen was peripheral blood, collected in a trial of Ad26.COV2.S vaccine versus placebo. J is TRBJ1-2 and V is TRBV7-2; no reliable D call. The CDR3 reads CASSTRTAYGYTF. The CDR3 nucleotides are TGTGCCAGCAGCACACGGACGGCGTATGGCTACACCTTC.